This note documents a single T cell receptor (beta chain) sequence. This sample is drawn from a study of Ad26.COV2.S vaccination and SARS-CoV-2 variants. TCRdb's table, derived via immunoSEQ multiplex PCR, lists solely in-frame clones and lacks some. The sample has some 330,000 clones; around 90% are singletons. Indicated treatment: about 20 received Ad26.COV2.S at low or high dose, single or two shots; 5 received placebo; per-sample allocation not given. Sampling was performed 63 days after the first vaccine or placebo injection. The CDR3 runs 14 residues. The V and J ends lost 11 bases and 2 bases respectively, with 19 bases between them. Per germline, CDR1 SNHLY and CDR2 FYNNEI.

The material sequenced was peripheral blood, taken in a trial of Ad26.COV2.S vaccine versus placebo. The sequence derives from a person aged 18-60 years who received the Ad26.COV2.S COVID-19 vaccine or a placebo. This chain links TRBV2 with TRBJ2-7; TRBD2 might be the D (5 bases). The CDR3 region is CASRMEATTYEQYV. The CDR3 region has the DNA TGTGCCTCTCGCATGGAGGCCACAACCTACGAGCAGTACGTC.